The entry that follows covers one T cell receptor beta chain sequence. What it binds is not known. Amplification used 60 Vbeta primers and 13 Jbeta primers. As originally analysed: Per a later analysis, the number of unique TCR beta chains was about 80 million, of which about 11 million were shared. The method was immunoSEQ multiplex PCR; TCRdb's version includes in-frame clones alone and lacks a portion of them. That table furnishes V, J and clone size, whereas the DNA furnished D and trimming. In the table there are under 150,000 clones, 79% of which are singletons. This sample was taken from a study of cytomegalovirus exposure and HLA in healthy donors. Study-level background: Among the approximately 430 donors who were genotyped, about 80% fell in the genetic ancestry cluster that is associated with self-reported Caucasian donors.

Points from the study as a whole: Researchers catalogued around 150 TCR beta chains as cytomegalovirus-associated. A later analysis linked a missense DCLRE1C variant to TCR beta V- and J-gene trimming.

Material for sequencing was PBMCs. The sequence came from a middle-aged woman in good health and CMV-seropositive.

The CDR3 DNA is TGTGCCAGCAGTCCCCCGACAGGCGTGGGGGGCTACACCTTC. Its translation: CASSPPTGVGGYTF. The chain links TRBV6-5 to TRBJ1-2, with a possible D match to TRBD1 (6 bases). The CDR3 loop spans 14 amino acids. The ends were cut back, 5 bases at V and 8 bases at J, with 18 bases in the middle. Germline CDR1 and CDR2: MNHEY and SVGAGI.